One and the same sample provided the 28 T cell receptor beta chains below, sequenced in a study of CD8+CD57+ T cells in acquired aplastic anemia. Genomic DNA was employed as the template in profiling TCR beta VDJ and CDR3. TCRdb reprocessed the reads via MiXCR and lists one record per CDR3 protein. Of 450,000 to 600,000 distinct CDR3 sequences listed, 25% to 40% are singletons. Patients selected for sequencing had displayed CD8+CD57+ cell expansion by flow cytometry. Material: sorted CD4+, CD8+, or CD8+CD57+ T cells (not recorded which) from PBMCs. The receptors come from a human donor with aplastic anemia.

As to this clonotype: Given a much more abundant clone one base away, this may be a read error. This chain connects TRBV25-1 to TRBJ2-3; 9 bases map to TRBD1. The CDR3 runs to 14 residues. Germline V lookup: CDR1 MGHDK, CDR2 SYGVNS. CDR3 nucleotides: TGTGCCACCCAGACAGGGGGTAGCACAGATACGCGGTATTTT. Protein sequence: CATQTGGSTDTRYF.

The chain combines TRBV25-1 with TRBJ1-2; D remains unclear. Germline V gene sequence: CDR1 MGHDK, CDR2 SYGVNS. CDR3 length: 13 residues. The CDR3 here is CAREGQNNYGYTF. The CDR3 coding sequence is TGTGCTAGAGAAGGTCAGAACAACTATGGCTACACCTTC.

V gene TRBV5-4 combines with J gene TRBJ2-7, with D perhaps matching TRBD1 or TRBD2 (6 bases each). The CDR3 contains 15 residues. The V end was cut by 3 bases, the J end by 2 bases, with 15 bases between. From germline, CDR1 is SGHNT and CDR2 YYREEE (reference sequence). The chain's CDR3 is CASSSPTGLTYEQYF. The DNA of the CDR3 is TGTGCCAGCAGCTCCCCGACAGGACTAACCTACGAGCAGTACTTC.

This clonotype was seen repeatedly, ten times or more. The chain carries TRBV19 and TRBJ1-6, with D unclear. CDR1 is LNHDA, CDR2 SQIVND, per germline (reference sequence). The CDR3 runs 13 residues. V lost 7 bases, J lost 10 bases, and 14 bases lay in between. Written as DNA, the CDR3 is TGTGCCAGTACCCCAGATGCTTACTCACCCCTCCACTTT. Translating it yields CASTPDAYSPLHF.

This clonotype has ten or more counts. This rearrangement joins TRBV7-3 to TRBJ1-5; D call uncertain. V shed 6 bases and J shed 10 bases, with 4 bases lying between them. CDR3 length: 9 residues. Germline-derived CDR1 and CDR2 are SGHTA and FQGTGA. CDR3 residues: CASRGPQHF. CDR3 coding DNA: TGTGCCAGCAGGGGCCCCCAGCATTTT.

This clonotype was counted ten times or more. The chain combines TRBV10-3 with TRBJ2-3; tentative D call: TRBD1 (5 bases). Looked up from germline, CDR1 is ENHRY and CDR2 is SYGVKD. The CDR3 is 15 residues long. The V gene lost 3 bases and the J gene lost 5 bases, with 15 bases spanning the gap. CDR3 sequence: CAISDGPGSRDTQYF. CDR3 nucleotide sequence: TGTGCCATCAGTGACGGGCCAGGGTCCAGAGATACGCAGTATTTT.

This clonotype was counted between two and nine times. The chain combines TRBV13 with TRBJ1-2; TRBD1 matches 7 bases. V lost 4 bases and J lost 8; bases outside the gene matches: 13. The V gene's germline CDR1 is PRHDT and CDR2 FYEKMQ (reference sequence). There are 15 residues in the CDR3. The CDR3 is CASSSLQGGRGGYTF. The CDR3 region has the DNA TGTGCCAGCAGCTCCCTCCAGGGGGGTAGGGGCGGCTACACCTTC.

This clonotype was seen ten or more times. V and J are TRBV7-8 and TRBJ1-2; TRBD1 agrees at 8 bases. Germline CDR1 SGHVS, CDR2 FQNEAQ. V was pared by 5 bases and J by 2 bases, with 1 base of the junction left unmatched. This CDR3 contains 13 residues. The CDR3 coding sequence is TGTGCCAGCAGCCGACAGGGGAACTATGGCTACACCTTC. This encodes CASSRQGNYGYTF.

This clonotype was counted between two and nine times. The chain combines TRBV4-2 with TRBJ2-3; the match to TRBD2 covers 9 bases. The CDR3 covers 17 residues. CDR1 is LGHNA and CDR2 is YNFKEQ in the germline V gene. The junction had 8 bases not matched to a gene; V was cut back by 0 bases and J by 4 bases. The CDR3 spells CASSQDTLAGNADTQYF. In nucleotides, the CDR3 is TGTGCCAGCAGCCAAGATACGCTAGCGGGGAACGCAGATACGCAGTATTTT.

A remark on this clonotype: A much larger clone differs by one base, so this may be a read error. Because the CDR3 is missing its conserved closing phenylalanine or tryptophan, this is likely a read error. The chain combines TRBV11-2 with TRBJ2-7; 10 nucleotides match TRBD2. The CDR3 runs 16 residues. Germline V lookup: CDR1 SGHAT, CDR2 FQNNGV. Trimming removed 4 bases from V and 8 bases from J; junction bases left unmatched: 14. CDR3: CASSSLISGGASQQYL. The CDR3, as DNA: TGTGCCAGCAGCTCCCTCATCAGCGGGGGGGCCTCGCAGCAGTACCTC.

This clonotype was seen repeatedly, ten times or more. The V and J genes are TRBV10-2 and TRBJ1-6; 7 bases are shared with TRBD1. Trimming at V came to 5 bases and at J to 4 bases, leaving 11 bases not matched to a gene. CDR1 is WSHSY and CDR2 is SAAADI in the germline V gene. The CDR3 consists of 17 residues. This CDR3 reads CASSYPPSGQYNSPLHF. The CDR3 nucleotides read TGCGCCAGCAGTTACCCGCCTTCGGGACAGTATAATTCACCCCTCCACTTT.

This clonotype was seen many times. The V gene is TRBV10-3, the J gene TRBJ1-1; D not resolved. Trimming removed 7 bases from V and 1 base from J, with 13 bases in between. The CDR3 consists of 14 residues. Looked up from germline, CDR1 is ENHRY and CDR2 is SYGVKD. This chain's CDR3 is CAITPGKKNTEAFF. CDR3 DNA: TGTGCCATCACTCCCGGGAAGAAGAACACTGAAGCTTTCTTT.

This clonotype was counted at least ten times. The chain joins TRBV20-1 to TRBJ1-2, with 9 bases that match TRBD1. CDR1 DFQATT and CDR2 SNEGSKA come from the germline V gene (reference sequence). The CDR3 is 15 residues long. V was pared by 4 bases and J by 4 bases, with 10 bases of the junction left unmatched. Here the CDR3 reads CSATPSGQGAYGYTF. The CDR3 DNA reads as TGCAGTGCTACCCCTTCGGGACAGGGAGCCTATGGCTACACCTTC.

This clonotype was detected once. J is TRBJ2-1 and V is TRBV29-1, with 8 bases fitting TRBD1. Germline V gene lookup returns CDR1 SQVTM and CDR2 ANQGSEA. CDR3 length: 13 residues. With V trimmed by 7 bases and J by 5 bases, 7 bases remained unmatched. The CDR3: CSAAQGVDNEQFF. The CDR3 DNA reads TGCAGCGCTGCACAGGGGGTGGACAATGAGCAGTTCTTC.

The sample holds a few counts of this clonotype. The junction differs from germline at one of its ends, possibly a read error. The genes are TRBV10-3 and TRBJ1-5; TRBD1 agrees at 8 bases. Per the germline V gene, CDR1 is ENHRY and CDR2 is SYGVKD. The CDR3 contains 15 residues. The CDR3 loop reads CASSWRTGYNQPQHF. CDR3 sequence (DNA): TGTGCCAGCAGTTGGCGGACAGGGTACAATCAGCCCCAGCATTTT.

This clonotype was observed at least ten times. The V gene is TRBV7-2, the J gene TRBJ2-7; 7 bases are a match to TRBD2. The length of the CDR3 is 15 residues. The germline V gene encodes CDR1 SGHTA and CDR2 FQGNSA. V lost 3 bases and J lost 6; bases outside the gene matches: 11. The CDR3 nucleotides read TGTGCCAGCAGCTTCTCGGGAGGACTAGACGGCGAGCAGTACTTC. Translated: CASSFSGGLDGEQYF. The full variable domain, in which reference TRBV7-2 and TRBJ2-7 provide the parts outside the CDR3, is GAGVSQSPSNKVTEKGKDVELRCDPISGHTALYWYRQSLGQGLEFLIYFQGNSAPDKSGLPSDRFSAERTGGSVSTLTIQRTQQEDSAVYLCASSFSGGLDGEQYFGPGTRLTVT.

J is TRBJ1-4 and V is TRBV27; D is unresolved. From germline, CDR1 is MNHEY and CDR2 SMNVEV (reference sequence). There are 15 residues in the CDR3. Trimming removed 0 bases at V and 2 bases at J, with 7 bases between. In DNA, the CDR3 is TGTGCCAGCAGTTTATCGTACCGGACTAATGAAAAACTGTTTTTT. It is translated as CASSLSYRTNEKLFF.

The sample holds a few counts of this clonotype. This chain connects TRBV15 to TRBJ2-2, with D tentatively TRBD1 or TRBD2 (5 bases each). There are 14 residues in the CDR3. Trimming removed 0 bases at V and 4 bases at J, with 6 bases between. Germline V gene data show CDR1 as LNHNV and CDR2 as YYDKDF (reference sequence). As DNA, the CDR3 is TGTGCCACCAGCAGAGATGGGGGCACCGGGGAGCTGTTTTTT. Translation gives CATSRDGGTGELFF.

This clonotype was seen ten or more times. The rearrangement links TRBV9 to TRBJ1-5; tentative D call: TRBD1 (6 bases). V lost 4 bases, J lost 0 bases, and 11 bases lay in between. CDR1 and CDR2 from the germline V gene are SGDLS and YYNGEE. The CDR3 has 15 amino acids. This CDR3 reads CASSQDSYSNQPQHF. CDR3 DNA: TGTGCCAGCAGCCAGGACAGCTATAGCAATCAGCCCCAGCATTTT.

As for this clonotype: Possible read error: a much larger clone is one base away. This chain uses TRBV10-3 with TRBJ2-7; 7 bases map to TRBD2. Per the germline V gene, CDR1 is ENHRY and CDR2 is SYGVKD. The V and J ends lost 4 bases and 7 bases, in that order; junction bases with no gene match: 19. The CDR3 runs to 17 residues. CDR3 amino acids: CAISGSLAPSGNFEQYF. The CDR3 nucleotides are TGTGCCATCAGTGGATCCTTAGCGCCTAGCGGTAATTTTGAGCAGTACTTC.

V gene TRBV5-1 combines with J gene TRBJ1-2; a weak D match, TRBD1 (6 bases). The CDR3 has 14 residues. The germline V gene encodes CDR1 SGHRS and CDR2 YFSETQ. The ends were cut back, 3 bases at V and 6 bases at J, with 15 bases in the middle. The CDR3 is CASSSDEGGHGYTF. CDR3 DNA sequence: TGCGCCAGCAGCTCAGACGAGGGGGGTCATGGCTACACCTTC. The full variable domain, its missing parts supplied by reference TRBV5-1 and TRBJ1-2, is KAGVTQTPRYLIKTRGQQVTLSCSPISGHRSVSWYQQTPGQGLQFLFEYFSETQRNKGNFPGRFSGRQFSNSRSEMNVSTLELGDSALYLCASSSDEGGHGYTFGSGTRLTVV.

This clonotype has a handful of counts. The chain has TRBV5-6 and TRBJ2-2; 7 bases line up with TRBD2. V was pared by 7 bases and J by 1 base, with 10 bases of the junction left unmatched. CDR3 length equals 16 residues. Looked up from germline, CDR1 is SGHDT and CDR2 is YYEEEE. This chain's CDR3 is CASHVIAGGNTGELFF. DNA for the CDR3: TGTGCCAGCCACGTGATAGCGGGCGGGAACACCGGGGAGCTGTTTTTT.

This clonotype was found a few times. This CDR3 is CASSVFQESSYNEQFF. The CDR3, as DNA: TGTGCCAGCAGCGTTTTTCAGGAGAGCTCCTACAATGAGCAGTTCTTC. The J gene is TRBJ2-1, the V gene TRBV9; no clear D gene. The V end lost 2 bases, the J end lost 0 bases, and 12 bases lay between the germline ends. The germline CDR1 and CDR2 sequences are SGDLS and YYNGEE. The CDR3 is 16 residues long.

As for this clonotype: A single base separates this from a much larger clone, so it may be a read error. The chain has TRBV19 and TRBJ1-5; TRBD1 matches 9 bases. Germline CDR1 LNHDA, CDR2 SQIVND (reference sequence). The CDR3 sequence is 15 residues long. The ends lost 0 bases at V and 5 bases at J; junction bases unmatched: 2. CDR3 DNA: TGTGCCAGTAGTATAGAGGGACAGGGCGATCAGCCCCAGCATTTT. Translating gives CASSIEGQGDQPQHF.

This clonotype was recorded at least ten times. J is TRBJ1-1 and V is TRBV5-1; D is undetermined. Germline loops: CDR1 SGHRS, CDR2 YFSETQ. The CDR3 totals 14 residues. V was cut by 1 base and J by 6 bases, with 13 bases left in between. CDR3 sequence: CASSLSQTRPEAFF. The CDR3 bases are TGCGCCAGCAGCTTGTCCCAGACTCGTCCTGAAGCTTTCTTT.

This clonotype was detected many times. V gene TRBV24-1 combines with J gene TRBJ2-1, with 9 bases that match TRBD1. This CDR3 contains 15 residues. The trim removed 7 bases at V and 6 bases at J, leaving 9 bases unmatched. CDR1 and CDR2 from the germline V gene are KGHDR and SFDVKD. CDR3 sequence reads: CATSAPGQGANEQFF. The CDR3 DNA reads TGTGCCACCAGCGCACCGGGACAGGGCGCCAATGAGCAGTTCTTC.

This clonotype was observed at least ten times. This sequence joins TRBV10-1 and TRBJ1-1, with TRBD1 matching over 11 bases. Germline V lookup: CDR1 WNHNN, CDR2 SYGVQD (reference sequence). J was trimmed by 3 bases and V by 6 bases; bases with no gene match: 6. CDR3 length: 15 residues. The CDR3 region has the DNA TGCGCCAGCAGCAACAGGACAGGGGGCTACACTGAAGCTTTCTTT. This encodes CASSNRTGGYTEAFF.

This clonotype was recorded a few times. The chain employs TRBV20-1 and TRBJ1-5; no firm D call. V lost 6 bases and J 4 bases, leaving 16 bases between the germline ends. CDR1 DFQATT and CDR2 SNEGSKA come from the germline V gene (reference sequence). This CDR3 is built from 14 residues. CDR3 DNA sequence: TGCAGTGCCCCCTTGGGCGGGCAGAATCAGCCCCAGCATTTT. Translation: CSAPLGGQNQPQHF.